Listed below are T cell receptor beta chains from one sample, sequenced in a study of shared clonotypes between healthy human individuals. Repertoires were generated with immunoSEQ multiplex PCR, while TCRdb's copy carries only in-frame clones and drops some. This sample yields millions of clones, of which 90% to 95% are seen a single time; over 0.12% belongs to the top ten. The sequencing sample was made of naive CD4+ T cells sorted from blood. These receptors all stem from a man younger than 30 in good health. The conserved cysteine and the conserved F or W are not part of the CDR3 here. Clone size, where shown, is once, few, many, or a class for clones that have expanded.

V,size,CDR3
TRBV7-8,NA,ASSSGGTGFGNEQY
TRBV9,NA,ASSVEENTEAF
TRBV10-2,NA,ASRDRAGEQY
TRBV7-3,NA,ASSRTLQETQY
TRBV29-1,NA,SVGSYNEQF
TRBV5-6,NA,ASSPGQGKHYGYT
TRBV18,NA,ASSPFGLAGGGVAYNEQF
TRBV6-5,NA,ASTPTRTSETF
TRBV5-1,NA,ASSLAGDSGANVLT
TRBV7-2,NA,ASRMSGGGSYNEQF
TRBV2,NA,ASIPREGYGYT
TRBV28,NA,ASSSNPLAGGPRGTGELF
TRBV5-1,few,ASSPDPTGETQY
TRBV5-4,NA,ASSLDSPNSPLH
TRBV7-6,NA,ASSPPGGRSYEQY
TRBV7-9,NA,ASSLAGTANTEAF
TRBV18,NA,ASSPYEDAQNY
TRBV7-9,NA,ASRQGGPLSEQY